This is a list of T cell receptor beta chains from one sample in a study of a mutant IDH1 vaccine in newly diagnosed glioma. Their cognate antigens are unknown. Sequenced by immunoSEQ multiplex PCR; TCRdb stores in-frame clones only, minus some. The sample includes some 51,000 clones, about 77% of them seen just once. The sequenced sample was PBMCs, obtained from a glioma patient whose treatment included an IDH1 peptide vaccine. The receptors derive from a man aged 45-65 years with glioma. Each CDR3 is given with its conserved first and last residue. D genes are given only for firm matches. Only part of the rows carry a size: once, few, many, or a class if the clone is expanded.

>-|TRBV2|-|TRBJ1-2
CASSEQSYGYTF
TGTGCCAGCAGTGAACAGAGCTATGGCTACACCTTC
>-|TRBV6-6|-|TRBJ1-4
CATSAWIGAEKLFF
TGTGCCACCTCCGCTTGGATCGGAGCTGAAAAACTGTTTTTT
>-|TRBV7-2|TRBD2|TRBJ2-7
CASSLGGASGDSYEQYF
TGTGCCAGCAGCTTAGGGGGAGCTAGCGGGGATTCCTACGAGCAGTACTTC
>once|TRBV11-3|TRBD2|TRBJ2-5
CASSFTIAGIQETQYF
TGTGCCAGCAGCTTTACGATAGCGGGGATCCAAGAGACCCAGTACTTC
>-|TRBV7-9|TRBD1|TRBJ1-1
CASSLADRGNTEAFF
TGTGCCAGCAGCTTAGCGGACAGGGGGAACACTGAAGCTTTCTTT
>once|TRBV19|-|TRBJ1-1
CASSLSPGANTEAFF
TGTGCCAGTAGTCTTTCCCCCGGGGCGAACACTGAAGCTTTCTTT
>-|TRBV6-1|TRBD1|TRBJ1-2
CASSNLGTAGYTF
TGTGCCAGCAGTAACCTAGGGACAGCCGGCTACACCTTC
>once|TRBV6-5|-|TRBJ1-1
CASSPGTLNTEAFF
TGTGCCAGCAGTCCCGGGACGTTGAACACTGAAGCTTTCTTT
>-|TRBV7-8|-|TRBJ2-7
CASSPLTIRYEQYF
TGTGCCAGCAGCCCGTTGACTATCAGGTACGAGCAGTACTTC
>-|TRBV19|-|TRBJ1-1
CASRPVVGGAKYTEAFF
TGTGCCAGTAGACCGGTGGTGGGGGGCGCAAAGTACACTGAAGCTTTCTTT
>-|TRBV4-1|-|TRBJ1-2
CASSQDRRVSGYTF
TGCGCCAGCAGCCAAGATCGCAGGGTTTCTGGCTACACCTTC
>-|TRBV6-6|-|TRBJ1-1
CASRGTWRADTEAFF
TGTGCCAGCAGAGGGACATGGAGGGCGGACACTGAAGCTTTCTTT
>-|TRBV29-1|-|TRBJ2-1
CSVEGTGSYNEQFF
TGCAGCGTTGAAGGGACGGGGTCCTACAATGAGCAGTTCTTC
>-|TRBV5-4|-|TRBJ2-7
CASSSGSSYEQYF
TGTGCCAGCAGCTCCGGGTCCTCCTACGAGCAGTACTTC
>few|TRBV4-2|-|TRBJ1-2
CASSQARDKSYGYTF
TGTGCCAGCAGCCAAGCCCGGGACAAGTCCTATGGCTACACCTTC
>-|TRBV13|TRBD1|TRBJ2-1
CASSRQGRSSYNEQFF
TGTGCCAGCAGCAGACAGGGACGGAGCTCCTACAATGAGCAGTTCTTC
>-|TRBV7-2|TRBD2|TRBJ2-1
CASSPRVRLAGDEQFF
TGTGCCAGCAGCCCACGTGTAAGACTAGCGGGGGATGAGCAGTTCTTC
>-|TRBV2|TRBD2|TRBJ2-3
CASSEDYSGEQYF
TGTGCCAGCAGTGAAGACTATAGCGGGGAGCAGTATTTT
>-|TRBV30|-|TRBJ1-4
CAFRLRDREKLFF
TGTGCTTTCCGGCTCAGGGACCGGGAAAAACTGTTTTTT
>-|TRBV7-2|TRBD1|TRBJ2-2
CASSRQGNTGELFF
TGTGCCAGCAGCCGACAGGGGAACACCGGGGAGCTGTTTTTT
>once|TRBV5-1|-|TRBJ2-5
CASSLVSVQETQYF
TGCGCCAGCAGCTTGGTTTCGGTACAAGAGACCCAGTACTTC
>-|TRBV5-8|-|TRBJ2-7
CASSLAGGRGITYEQYF
TGTGCCAGCAGCTTGGCCGGGGGCAGGGGGATCACCTACGAGCAGTACTTC
>few|TRBV27|TRBD1|TRBJ1-2
CASSLGQGSGYTF
TGTGCCAGCAGCCTCGGACAGGGAAGTGGCTACACCTTC
>-|TRBV14|-|TRBJ1-1
CASSRGVGNTEAFF
TGTGCCAGCAGCCGGGGGGTGGGGAACACTGAAGCTTTCTTT
>-|TRBV5-1|TRBD1|TRBJ1-2
CASSLGGTGILMEGYGYTF
TGCGCCAGCAGCTTGGGAGGGACAGGGATCCTTATGGAGGGCTATGGCTACACCTTC
>-|TRBV28|-|TRBJ2-5
CASSLDVAETQYF
TGTGCCAGCAGTTTAGACGTGGCAGAGACCCAGTACTTC
>-|TRBV5-1|-|TRBJ1-2
CASSFGAGDGGYTF
-
>-|TRBV29-1|TRBD1|TRBJ2-7
CSVALGTDGNAGQYF
TGCAGCGTGGCTCTTGGGACAGATGGGAATGCGGGGCAGTACTTC
>-|TRBV19|-|TRBJ1-1
CASSSPQGSTARTEAFF
TGTGCCAGTAGTTCCCCACAGGGAAGTACAGCAAGGACTGAAGCTTTCTTT
>-|TRBV20-1|TRBD1|TRBJ1-2
CSALRDSGYTF
TGCAGTGCCCTGAGGGACAGCGGCTACACCTTC
>-|TRBV2|-|TRBJ1-6
CASKSPGRGSPLHF
TGTGCCAGCAAATCTCCAGGTCGGGGGTCACCCCTCCACTTT
>few|TRBV27|-|TRBJ2-1
CASSLSFQGENEQFF
TGTGCCAGCAGTTTATCGTTCCAGGGTGAAAATGAGCAGTTCTTC
>few|TRBV7-9|-|TRBJ2-4
CASSIDHAGAKNIQYF
TGTGCCAGCAGCATCGACCACGCCGGAGCCAAAAACATTCAGTACTTC